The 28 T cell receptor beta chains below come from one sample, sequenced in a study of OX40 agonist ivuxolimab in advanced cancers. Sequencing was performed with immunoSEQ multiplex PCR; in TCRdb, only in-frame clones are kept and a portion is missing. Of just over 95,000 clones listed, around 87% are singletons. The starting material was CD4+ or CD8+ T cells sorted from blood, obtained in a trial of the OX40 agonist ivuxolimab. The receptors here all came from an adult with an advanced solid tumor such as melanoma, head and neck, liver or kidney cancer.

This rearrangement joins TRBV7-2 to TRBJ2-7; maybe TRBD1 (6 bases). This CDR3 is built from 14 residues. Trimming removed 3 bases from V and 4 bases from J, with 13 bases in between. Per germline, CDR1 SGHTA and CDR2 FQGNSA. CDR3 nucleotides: TGTGCCAGCAGCTTGGACAGATATGTATACGAGCAGTACTTC. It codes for CASSLDRYVYEQYF.

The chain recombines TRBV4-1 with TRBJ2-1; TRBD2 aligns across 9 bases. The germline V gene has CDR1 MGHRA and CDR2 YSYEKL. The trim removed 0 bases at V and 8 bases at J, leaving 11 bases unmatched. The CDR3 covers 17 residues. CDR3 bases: TGCGCCAGCAGCCAAGAGGGTACGGCTAGCGGGATCCATGAGCAGTTCTTC. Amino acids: CASSQEGTASGIHEQFF.

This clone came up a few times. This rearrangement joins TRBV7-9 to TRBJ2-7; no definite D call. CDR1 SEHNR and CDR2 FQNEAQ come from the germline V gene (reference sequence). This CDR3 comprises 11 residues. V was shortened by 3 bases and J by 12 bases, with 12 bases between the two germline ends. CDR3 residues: CASSFAPGRYF. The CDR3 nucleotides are TGTGCCAGCAGCTTCGCGCCCGGGCGGTACTTC.

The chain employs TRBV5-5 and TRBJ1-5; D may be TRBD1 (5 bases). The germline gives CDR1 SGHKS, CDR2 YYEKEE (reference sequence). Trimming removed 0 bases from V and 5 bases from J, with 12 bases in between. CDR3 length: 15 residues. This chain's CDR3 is CASSLGSAGHQPQHF. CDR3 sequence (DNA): TGTGCCAGCAGCTTGGGATCGGCAGGGCATCAGCCCCAGCATTTT.

This CDR3 is CASSYGGLSFAGEQFF. CDR3 DNA: TGCGCCAGCAGCTACGGAGGACTGAGCTTTGCGGGTGAGCAGTTCTTC. The chain couples TRBV5-1 to TRBJ2-1, with D possibly matching TRBD2 (5 bases). V was pared by 3 bases and J by 9 bases, with 22 bases between. CDR3 length equals 16 residues. The V gene's germline CDR1 is SGHRS and CDR2 YFSETQ.

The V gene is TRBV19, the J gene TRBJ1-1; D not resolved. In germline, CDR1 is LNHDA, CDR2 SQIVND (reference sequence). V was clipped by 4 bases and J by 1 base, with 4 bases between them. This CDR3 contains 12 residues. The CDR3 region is CASSSANTEAFF. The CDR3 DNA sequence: TGTGCCAGTAGTAGTGCGAACACTGAAGCTTTCTTT. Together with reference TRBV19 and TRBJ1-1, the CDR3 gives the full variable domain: DGGITQSPKYLFRKEGQNVTLSCEQNLNHDAMYWYRQDPGQGLRLIYYSQIVNDFQKGDIAEGYSVSREKKESFPLTVTSAQKNPTAFYLCASSSANTEAFFGQGTRLTVV.

The CDR3 DNA is TGCAGCGTTGCCCCCAGGGGGTTATCGTTAGAGACCCAGTACTTC. Protein product: CSVAPRGLSLETQYF. This chain joins TRBV29-1 and TRBJ2-5; TRBD1 aligns across 7 bases. The J segment lost 4 bases and the V segment lost 4 bases, leaving 12 bases of the junction unmatched. The CDR3 loop spans 15 amino acids. Germline-derived CDR1 and CDR2 are SQVTM and ANQGSEA.

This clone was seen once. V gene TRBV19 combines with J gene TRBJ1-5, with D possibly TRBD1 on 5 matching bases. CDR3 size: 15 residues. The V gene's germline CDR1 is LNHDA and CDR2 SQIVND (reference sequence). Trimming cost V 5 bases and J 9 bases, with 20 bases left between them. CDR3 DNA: TGTGCCAGTAGTCCCCAGGGACCGCTGAGGTCGCCCCAGCATTTT. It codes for CASSPQGPLRSPQHF.

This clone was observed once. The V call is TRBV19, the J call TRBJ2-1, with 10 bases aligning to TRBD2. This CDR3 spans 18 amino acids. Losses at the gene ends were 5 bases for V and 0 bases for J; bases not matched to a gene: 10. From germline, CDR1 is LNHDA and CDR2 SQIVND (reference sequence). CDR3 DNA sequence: TGTGCCAGTAGTGAAAGGACTAGCGGATACAGCTCCTACAATGAGCAGTTCTTC. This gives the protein CASSERTSGYSSYNEQFF.

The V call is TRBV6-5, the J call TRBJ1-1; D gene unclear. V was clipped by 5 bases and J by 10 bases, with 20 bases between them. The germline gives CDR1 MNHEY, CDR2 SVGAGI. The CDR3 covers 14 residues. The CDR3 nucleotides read TGTGCCAGCAGTCCTTCCCCTTACTTCCACGGAGCTTTCTTT. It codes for CASSPSPYFHGAFF.

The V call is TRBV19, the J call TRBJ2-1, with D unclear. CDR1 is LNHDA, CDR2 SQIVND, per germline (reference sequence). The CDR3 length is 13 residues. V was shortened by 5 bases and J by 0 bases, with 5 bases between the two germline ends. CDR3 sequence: CASSQSSYNEQFF. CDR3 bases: TGTGCCAGTAGTCAGAGCTCCTACAATGAGCAGTTCTTC.

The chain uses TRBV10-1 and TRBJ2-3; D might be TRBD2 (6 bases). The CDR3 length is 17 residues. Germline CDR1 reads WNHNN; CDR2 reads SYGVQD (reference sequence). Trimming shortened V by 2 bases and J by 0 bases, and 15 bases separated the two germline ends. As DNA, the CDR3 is TGCGCCAGCAGTGAGGGACCGGGACGGGGGAGCACAGATACGCAGTATTTT. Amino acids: CASSEGPGRGSTDTQYF.

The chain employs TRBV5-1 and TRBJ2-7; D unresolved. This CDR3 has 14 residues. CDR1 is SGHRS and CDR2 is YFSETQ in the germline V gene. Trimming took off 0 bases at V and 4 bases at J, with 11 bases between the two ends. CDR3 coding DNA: TGCGCCAGCAGCTTGGGCCAGAACACGTACGAGCAGTACTTC. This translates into CASSLGQNTYEQYF. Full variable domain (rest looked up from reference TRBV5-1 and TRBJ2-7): KAGVTQTPRYLIKTRGQQVTLSCSPISGHRSVSWYQQTPGQGLQFLFEYFSETQRNKGNFPGRFSGRQFSNSRSEMNVSTLELGDSALYLCASSLGQNTYEQYFGPGTRLTVT.

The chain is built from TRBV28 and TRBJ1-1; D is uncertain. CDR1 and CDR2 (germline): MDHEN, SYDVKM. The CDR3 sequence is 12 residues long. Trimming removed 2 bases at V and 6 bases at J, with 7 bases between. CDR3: CASSLPSAEAFF. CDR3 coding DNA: TGTGCCAGCAGTTTACCCTCGGCTGAAGCTTTCTTT. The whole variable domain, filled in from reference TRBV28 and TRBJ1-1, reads DVKVTQSSRYLVKRTGEKVFLECVQDMDHENMFWYRQDPGLGLRLIYFSYDVKMKEKGDIPEGYSVSREKKERFSLILESASTNQTSMYLCASSLPSAEAFFGQGTRLTVV.

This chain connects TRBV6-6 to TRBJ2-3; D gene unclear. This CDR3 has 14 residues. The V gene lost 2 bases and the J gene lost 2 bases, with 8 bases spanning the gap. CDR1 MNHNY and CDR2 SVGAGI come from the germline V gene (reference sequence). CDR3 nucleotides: TGTGCCAGCAGTTACGGCTCCAACACAGATACGCAGTATTTT. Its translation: CASSYGSNTDTQYF.

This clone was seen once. This CDR3 is CATMDGANSPLHF. The CDR3 nucleotides are TGTGCCACCATGGACGGAGCTAATTCACCCCTCCACTTT. The chain recombines TRBV10-3 with TRBJ1-6; no clear D gene. The V gene's germline CDR1 is ENHRY and CDR2 SYGVKD. This CDR3 comprises 13 residues. With 10 bases removed from V and 6 bases from J, the gap between germline ends came to 13 bases.

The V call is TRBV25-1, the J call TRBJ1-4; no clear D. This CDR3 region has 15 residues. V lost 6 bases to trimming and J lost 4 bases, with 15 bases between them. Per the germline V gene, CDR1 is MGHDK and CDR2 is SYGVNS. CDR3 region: CASSLHGRINEKLFF. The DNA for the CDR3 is TGTGCCAGCAGCTTGCACGGGCGTATTAATGAAAAACTGTTTTTT. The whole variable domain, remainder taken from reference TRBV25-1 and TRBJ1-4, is EADIYQTPRYLVIGTGKKITLECSQTMGHDKMYWYQQDPGMELHLIHYSYGVNSTEKGDLSSESTVSRIRTEHFPLTLESARPSHTSQYLCASSLHGRINEKLFFGSGTQLSVL.

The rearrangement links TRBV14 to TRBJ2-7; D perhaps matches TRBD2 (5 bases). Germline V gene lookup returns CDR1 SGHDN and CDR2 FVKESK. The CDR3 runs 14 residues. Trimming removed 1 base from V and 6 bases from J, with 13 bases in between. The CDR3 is CASSQVGVIGEQYF. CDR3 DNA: TGTGCCAGCAGCCAAGTCGGGGTTATCGGCGAGCAGTACTTC.

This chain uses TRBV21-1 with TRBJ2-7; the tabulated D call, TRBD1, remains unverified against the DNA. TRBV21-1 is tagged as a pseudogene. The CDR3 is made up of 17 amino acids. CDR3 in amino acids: CASSTRDRASSSYEQYF. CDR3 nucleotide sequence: TGTGCCAGCAGCACCCGGGACAGGGCCTCGAGCTCCTACGAGCAGTACTTC.

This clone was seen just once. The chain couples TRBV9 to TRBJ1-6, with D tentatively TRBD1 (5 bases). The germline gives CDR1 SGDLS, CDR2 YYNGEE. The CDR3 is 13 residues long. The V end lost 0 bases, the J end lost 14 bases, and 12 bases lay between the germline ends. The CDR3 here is CASSVAGSSTLHF. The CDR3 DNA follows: TGTGCCAGCAGCGTAGCAGGGTCTAGTACCCTCCACTTT.

CDR3 amino acids: CASSPGLLDTEAFF. In DNA, the CDR3 is TGCGCCAGCAGCCCGGGACTTTTAGACACTGAAGCTTTCTTT. The V and J genes are TRBV5-1 and TRBJ1-1; D is perhaps TRBD1 (5 bases). V dropped 4 bases and J dropped 3 bases, with 13 bases sitting between them. The germline gives CDR1 SGHRS, CDR2 YFSETQ. The CDR3 runs to 14 residues.

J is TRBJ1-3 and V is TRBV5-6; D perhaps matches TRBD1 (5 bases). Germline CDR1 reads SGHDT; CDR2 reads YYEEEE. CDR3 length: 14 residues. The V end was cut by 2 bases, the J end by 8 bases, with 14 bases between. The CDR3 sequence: CASSFTGRRDTIYF. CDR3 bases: TGTGCCAGCAGCTTCACGGGGCGCAGGGACACCATATATTTT.

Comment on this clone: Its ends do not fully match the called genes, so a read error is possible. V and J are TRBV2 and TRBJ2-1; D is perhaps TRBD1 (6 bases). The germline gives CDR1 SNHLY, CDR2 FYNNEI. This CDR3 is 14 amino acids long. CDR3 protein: CASSDPRVPGTLIF. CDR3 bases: TGTGCCAGCAGTGACCCCAGGGTTCCCGGGACATTAATCTTC.

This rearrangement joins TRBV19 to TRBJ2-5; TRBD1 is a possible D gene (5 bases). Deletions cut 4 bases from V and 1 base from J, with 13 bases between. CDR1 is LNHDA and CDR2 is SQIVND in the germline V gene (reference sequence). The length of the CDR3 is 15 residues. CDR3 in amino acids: CASSTTGAIQETQYF. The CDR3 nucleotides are TGTGCCAGTAGTACCACTGGGGCCATCCAAGAGACCCAGTACTTC.

DNA of the CDR3: TGTGCCAGCTCACCATCCCCCGCCGACCTCTATGGCTACACCTTC. The encoded protein is CASSPSPADLYGYTF. The chain couples TRBV18 to TRBJ1-2; no reliable D call. This CDR3 has 15 residues. The germline CDR1 and CDR2 sequences are KGHSH and LQKENI. V was clipped by 2 bases and J by 4 bases, with 14 bases between them.

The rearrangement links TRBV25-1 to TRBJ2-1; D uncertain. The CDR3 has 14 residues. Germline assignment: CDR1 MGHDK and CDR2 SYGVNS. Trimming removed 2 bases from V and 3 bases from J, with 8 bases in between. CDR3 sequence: CASSEGGGYNEQFF. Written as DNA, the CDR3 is TGTGCCAGCAGTGAAGGTGGTGGCTACAATGAGCAGTTCTTC.

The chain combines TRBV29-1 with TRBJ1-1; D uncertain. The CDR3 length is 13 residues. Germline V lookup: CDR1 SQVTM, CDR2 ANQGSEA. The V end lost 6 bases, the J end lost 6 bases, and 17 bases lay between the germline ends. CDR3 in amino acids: CSVELVMASEAFF. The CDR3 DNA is TGCAGCGTGGAACTGGTAATGGCTTCTGAAGCTTTCTTT.

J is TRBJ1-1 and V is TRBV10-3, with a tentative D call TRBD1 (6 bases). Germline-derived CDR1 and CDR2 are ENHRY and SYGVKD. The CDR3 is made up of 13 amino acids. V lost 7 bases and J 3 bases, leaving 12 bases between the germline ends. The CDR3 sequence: CAINNRVDTEAFF. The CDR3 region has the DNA TGTGCCATCAATAACAGGGTTGACACTGAAGCTTTCTTT.